Listed here are 9 T cell receptor delta chains from one sample, sequenced in a study of DNA immune sequencing with unique molecular identifiers. Primers for all 8 TRDV and 4 TRDJ genes amplified genomic DNA in 32-plex. In around 3 barcoding PCR cycles, molecules received a 12-nucleotide UMI, then adapter PCR followed. TCRdb re-called the multiplex PCR reads using CATT. The table lists about 5,200 delta-chain clones, around 9.9% of them singletons. Sequencing was performed on gamma-delta T cells enriched from blood buffy coat, or unenriched PBMCs (not recorded which). The receptor source for this set is a human donor in good health.

This clone was seen many times. The protein TCRdb gives is from a much larger clone and does not agree with this DNA's translation at residue 5, likely a read error; the protein shown here comes from the DNA. The chain joins TRDV2 to TRDJ1; 10 bases fit TRDD3. Losses at the gene ends were 5 bases for V and 4 bases for J; bases not matched to a gene: 9. Germline-derived CDR1 and CDR2 are GEAIGNYY and EKD. The CDR3 length is 15 residues. CDR3 DNA sequence: TGTGCCTGTGCCCATCTGGGGGATAGGGACGATAAACTCATCTTT. This encodes CACAHLGDRDDKLIF.

This clone was picked up a small number of times. This likely came from a read error, as a far larger clone is one base away. The sample carries other DNA sequences with the same CDR3. This rearrangement joins TRDV2 to TRDJ1; the match to TRDD3 covers 9 bases. V shed 3 bases and J 3 bases; nucleotides not matched to a gene: 13. Germline CDR1 reads GEAIGNYY; CDR2 reads EKD. The CDR3 length is 17 residues. Here the CDR3 reads CACDSLLGDTWADKLIF. The CDR3 nucleotides are TGTGCCTGTGACTCCTTACTAGGGGATACGTGGGCCGATAAACTCATCTTT.

A word on this clone: The protein TCRdb gives is from a much larger clone and does not agree with this DNA's translation at residue 10, likely a read error; the protein shown here comes from the DNA. The genes are TRDV2 and TRDJ1; 11 nucleotides match TRDD3. The J segment lost 3 bases and the V segment lost 5 bases, leaving 7 bases of the junction unmatched. In germline, CDR1 is GEAIGNYY, CDR2 EKD. The CDR3 has 15 amino acids. For the CDR3, the DNA is TGTGCCTGTGCCCAACTGGGGGATAGGGCCGATAAACTCATCTTT. It is translated as CACAQLGDRADKLIF.

In regard to this clone: TCRdb's listed protein matches a much larger clone and diverges from this DNA's translation at residue 19, likely through a read error; the protein shown comes from the DNA. The chain employs TRDV2 and TRDJ3; 13 bases are a match to TRDD3. Germline CDR1 GEAIGNYY, CDR2 EKD. The CDR3 sequence is 20 residues long. CDR3 protein: CACEPYWGIRGSWDTRQMIF. Here the CDR3 DNA reads TGTGCCTGTGAACCGTACTGGGGGATACGGGGCTCCTGGGACACCCGACAGATGATTTTC.

This clone was recorded a few times. TCRdb's protein, taken from a much larger clone, differs from this DNA's translation at residue 5, likely owing to a read error; the protein displayed comes from the DNA. The chain couples TRDV2 to TRDJ3; weak D call: TRDD1 (5 bases). This CDR3 has 19 amino acids. Germline values: CDR1 GEAIGNYY, CDR2 EKD. Trimming took 3 bases from V and 0 from J, leaving 17 bases between them. The CDR3 spells CACDEIKEEPSWDTRQMFF. CDR3 DNA: TGTGCCTGTGACGAAATCAAGGAGGAGCCCTCCTGGGACACCCGACAGATGTTTTTC.

This clone occurred a few times. TCRdb's listed protein matches a much larger clone and diverges from this DNA's translation at residue 4, likely through a read error; the protein shown comes from the DNA. The same CDR3 also results from other DNA sequences found in this sample. The V and J genes are TRDV2 and TRDJ3; D ambiguous. Trimming stripped 4 bases from V and 0 bases from J, with 18 bases between. This CDR3 contains 19 residues. Germline CDR1 and CDR2: GEAIGNYY and EKD. The CDR3, as DNA: TGTGCCTGTGAGCAAATCAAGGAGGAGCCCTCCTGGGACACCCGACAGATGTTTTTC. Translation gives CACEQIKEEPSWDTRQMFF.

A few counts support this clone. It differs at one base from a far larger clone, so likely a read error. Other DNA sequences of this sample code for an identical CDR3. The V and J genes are TRDV2 and TRDJ1; 7 bases are a match to TRDD3. CDR1 and CDR2 (germline): GEAIGNYY, EKD. The CDR3 has 14 residues. The CDR3 region has the DNA TGTGCCTGTGACAAAGTGGGGGACACCGATAAACTGATCTTT. This encodes CACDKVGDTDKLIF.

This clone was seen only a few times. TCRdb has a much larger clone's protein, which differs at residue 13 from the translation of this DNA, likely because of a read error; what is shown is the protein translated from the DNA. The chain carries TRDV2 and TRDJ1, with 9 bases matching TRDD3. The CDR3 covers 19 residues. CDR1 GEAIGNYY and CDR2 EKD come from the germline V gene. The junction had 13 bases not matched to a gene; V was cut back by 0 bases and J by 0 bases. DNA of the CDR3: TGTGCCTGTGACACCTTGTCTTTACTGGGGGAAGAGAACACCGATAAACTCATCTTT. Its protein product is CACDTLSLLGEENTDKLIF.

This clone was seen more than once but under ten times. TCRdb has a much larger clone's protein, which differs at residue 12 from the translation of this DNA, likely because of a read error; what is shown is the protein translated from the DNA. The V gene is TRDV2, the J gene TRDJ1, with 8 bases fitting TRDD3. Germline V gene lookup returns CDR1 GEAIGNYY and CDR2 EKD. Trimming cost V 0 bases and J 0 bases; bases outside gene matches: 17. The CDR3 sequence is 20 residues long. CDR3 protein: CACDTLRVSGGREYTDKLIF. In DNA form, the CDR3 reads TGTGCCTGTGACACCCTGAGGGTTTCTGGGGGACGCGAGTACACCGATAAACTCATCTTT.